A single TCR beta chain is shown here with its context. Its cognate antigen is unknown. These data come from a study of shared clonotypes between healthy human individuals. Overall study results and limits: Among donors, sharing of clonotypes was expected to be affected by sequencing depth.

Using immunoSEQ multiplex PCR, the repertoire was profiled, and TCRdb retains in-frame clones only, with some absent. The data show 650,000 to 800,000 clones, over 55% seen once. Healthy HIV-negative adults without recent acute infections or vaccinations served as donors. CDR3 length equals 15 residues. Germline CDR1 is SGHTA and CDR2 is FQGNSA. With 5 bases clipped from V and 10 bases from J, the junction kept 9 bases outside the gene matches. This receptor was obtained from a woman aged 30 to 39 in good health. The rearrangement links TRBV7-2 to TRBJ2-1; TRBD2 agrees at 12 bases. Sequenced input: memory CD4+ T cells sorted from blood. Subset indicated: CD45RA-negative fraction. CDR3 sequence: CASSPTSGRRDEQFF. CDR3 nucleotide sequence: TGTGCCAGCAGCCCGACTAGCGGGAGAAGAGACGAGCAGTTCTTC.